The 27 T cell receptor beta chains in this list originate from one sample, sequenced in a study of blood T cell repertoires in COVID-19. Repertoires were generated with immunoSEQ multiplex PCR, while TCRdb's copy carries only in-frame clones and drops some. The sample lists roughly 190,000 clones, roughly 80% seen once, with roughly 5.2% in the top ten. Sequencing was done on a sample of PBMCs or T cells enriched from blood (not recorded which). The receptors derive from a woman in her sixties or seventies with acute COVID-19.

The gene calls are TRBV7-2 and TRBJ1-2; TRBD1 aligns across 8 bases. V was pared by 8 bases and J by 6 bases, with 14 bases of the junction left unmatched. This CDR3 comprises 15 residues. The germline CDR1 and CDR2 sequences are SGHTA and FQGNSA. In DNA, the CDR3 is TGTGCCAGCTTCCCAGGGGGCGTCCTCGACGATGGCTACACCTTC. Its protein product is CASFPGGVLDDGYTF.

The chain couples TRBV6-1 to TRBJ1-6; no clear D. Germline V gives CDR1 MNHNS, CDR2 SASEGT. This CDR3 has 16 residues. The V end was cut by 4 bases, the J end by 5 bases, with 15 bases between. The CDR3 DNA sequence: TGTGCCAGCAGTGTTATGGCCCCCACAGATAATTCACCCCTCCACTTT. The encoded protein is CASSVMAPTDNSPLHF.

The V and J genes are TRBV7-8 and TRBJ2-7; 10 bases map to TRBD2. CDR1 is SGHVS and CDR2 is FQNEAQ in the germline V gene. The V and J ends lost 0 bases and 1 base, in that order; junction bases with no gene match: 6. The CDR3 covers 17 residues. CDR3 sequence reads: CASSLAPAGGLSYEQYV. CDR3 in DNA: TGTGCCAGCAGCTTAGCCCCAGCGGGGGGGCTTTCCTACGAGCAGTACGTC.

The rearrangement links TRBV28 to TRBJ1-4; D gene unclear. CDR3 length: 14 amino acids. Trimming left V 7 bases short and J 0 bases short, with 9 bases between. Germline-derived CDR1 and CDR2 are MDHEN and SYDVKM. In DNA, the CDR3 is TGTGCCAGCACCTGGAGCGCAACTAATGAAAAACTGTTTTTT. It yields the protein CASTWSATNEKLFF.

V is TRBV28 and J is TRBJ2-7; maybe TRBD1 (6 bases). This CDR3 is built from 15 residues. Trimming stripped 6 bases from V and 4 bases from J, with 19 bases between. Germline CDR1 MDHEN, CDR2 SYDVKM. CDR3 DNA sequence: TGTGCCAGCAGCGTACAGGGACGTCGGGTTTACGAGCAGTACGTC. Translating gives CASSVQGRRVYEQYV.

V gene TRBV9 combines with J gene TRBJ2-7; D perhaps matches TRBD1 (5 bases). This CDR3 is built from 16 residues. V lost 4 bases and J 2 bases, leaving 19 bases between the germline ends. Looked up from germline, CDR1 is SGDLS and CDR2 is YYNGEE. The CDR3: CASSPTFTGPTYEQYF. The CDR3 nucleotides read TGTGCCAGCAGCCCCACTTTCACAGGTCCTACCTACGAGCAGTACTTC.

This clone was detected a few times. The rearrangement uses TRBV19 and TRBJ2-3; TRBD1 matches at 8 bases. V shed 5 bases, J shed 6 bases, and the junction held 16 bases outside the gene matches. Germline CDR1 is LNHDA and CDR2 is SQIVND (reference sequence). The CDR3 extends over 17 amino acids. The CDR3 reads CASSLWAGQGADDTQYF. The DNA of the CDR3 is TGTGCCAGTAGTCTTTGGGCGGGGCAGGGGGCCGACGATACGCAGTATTTT.

The chain joins TRBV10-3 to TRBJ2-7, with 9 bases matching TRBD1. The CDR3 has 16 residues. The germline V gene encodes CDR1 ENHRY and CDR2 SYGVKD. Trimming removed 0 bases from V and 7 bases from J; junction bases left unmatched: 10. The CDR3 region is CAISESFWTGDKEQYF. The CDR3 nucleotides are TGTGCCATCAGTGAGTCGTTCTGGACAGGGGATAAGGAGCAGTACTTC.

V is TRBV18 and J is TRBJ2-2; D is perhaps TRBD1 (5 bases). Germline values: CDR1 KGHSH, CDR2 LQKENI. V was cut by 1 base and J by 2 bases, with 11 bases left in between. CDR3 size: 16 residues. This CDR3 reads CASSPRGDRNTGELFF. CDR3 sequence (DNA): TGTGCCAGCTCACCACGGGGCGACAGAAACACCGGGGAGCTGTTTTTT.

This sequence joins TRBV12-3 or TRBV12-4 and TRBJ1-2, with a weak D call TRBD1 (5 bases). V was cut by 1 base and J by 4 bases, with 7 bases left in between. CDR3 length equals 13 residues. Here the CDR3 DNA reads TGTGCCAGCAGTTTAGGACAGATCTATGGCTACACCTTC. Residues: CASSLGQIYGYTF.

The gene calls are TRBV6-5 and TRBJ1-5, with D possibly being TRBD1 (5 bases). The CDR3 contains 13 residues. The V end lost 8 bases, the J end lost 5 bases, and 13 bases lay between the germline ends. CDR1 is MNHEY and CDR2 is SVGAGI in the germline V gene. CDR3 bases: TGTGCCAGCCCCGTTCCGGGGGATCAGCCCCAGCATTTT. It encodes CASPVPGDQPQHF.

CDR3 DNA: TGTGCCAGCTCACGACAACCCTCGGGGGTACAAGCTGGAAACACCATATATTTT. Amino acids: CASSRQPSGVQAGNTIYF. The gene calls are TRBV18 and TRBJ1-3, with D maybe TRBD1 (5 bases). Germline V CDR1 and CDR2: KGHSH, LQKENI. The CDR3 consists of 18 residues. V was cut by 4 bases and J by 2 bases, with 21 bases left in between.

V and J are TRBV4-1 and TRBJ1-2; the D gene is possibly TRBD1 (5 bases). Germline V gene data show CDR1 as MGHRA and CDR2 as YSYEKL. The CDR3 has 15 amino acids. The V and J ends lost 0 bases and 5 bases respectively, with 13 bases between them. The DNA for the CDR3 is TGCGCCAGCAGCCAAGACGGCCAGGGCTATTATGGCTACACCTTC. Translated: CASSQDGQGYYGYTF.

The V gene is TRBV19, the J gene TRBJ1-1, with a tentative D call TRBD1 (6 bases). The CDR3 has 13 amino acids. Trimming removed 6 bases at V and 5 bases at J, with 13 bases between. Looked up from germline, CDR1 is LNHDA and CDR2 is SQIVND (reference sequence). CDR3 protein: CASRPDRLTEAFF. The CDR3 region has the DNA TGTGCCAGTAGACCTGACAGGCTGACTGAAGCTTTCTTT.

The rearrangement uses TRBV4-2 and TRBJ2-5; D may be TRBD1 (5 bases). The V gene's germline CDR1 is LGHNA and CDR2 YNFKEQ. Trimming stripped 1 base from V and 2 bases from J, with 5 bases between. CDR3 length: 13 residues. The CDR3 DNA sequence: TGTGCCAGCAGCCAAGGACAGCAAGAGACCCAGTACTTC. It yields the protein CASSQGQQETQYF.

V is TRBV18 and J is TRBJ1-1; D is uncertain. Per the germline V gene, CDR1 is KGHSH and CDR2 is LQKENI. The CDR3 has 14 amino acids. With 3 bases removed from V and 4 bases from J, the gap between germline ends came to 12 bases. The CDR3 coding sequence is TGTGCCAGCTCACCTAATCCGGGTAGCACTGAAGCTTTCTTT. The encoded protein is CASSPNPGSTEAFF. The full variable domain, rest sourced from reference TRBV18 and TRBJ1-1, is NAGVMQNPRHLVRRRGQEARLRCSPMKGHSHVYWYRQLPEEGLKFMVYLQKENIIDESGMPKERFSAEFPKEGPSILRIQQVVRGDSAAYFCASSPNPGSTEAFFGQGTRLTVV.

This clone has just a few counts. The chain links TRBV10-2 to TRBJ2-7; D is perhaps TRBD2 (6 bases). The germline CDR1 and CDR2 sequences are WSHSY and SAAADI. V shed 4 bases and J shed 2 bases, with 12 bases lying between them. CDR3 size: 14 residues. CDR3 nucleotide sequence: TGCGCCAGCAGTGGGGGGGAATTCACCTACGAGCAGTACTTC. Its translation is CASSGGEFTYEQYF.

V gene TRBV5-4 combines with J gene TRBJ1-2; D ambiguous. CDR3 length: 14 residues. CDR1 is SGHNT and CDR2 is YYREEE in the germline V gene (reference sequence). V lost 4 bases, J lost 7 bases, and 17 bases lay in between. The CDR3 nucleotides read TGTGCCAGCAGCCAGTGGATGGTCCGGGGTGGCTACACCTTC. Amino acids: CASSQWMVRGGYTF.

The chain has TRBV19 and TRBJ1-6; unclear D gene. This CDR3 comprises 15 residues. Trimming cost V 1 base and J 5 bases, with 9 bases left between them. Looked up from germline, CDR1 is LNHDA and CDR2 is SQIVND (reference sequence). As DNA, the CDR3 is TGTGCCAGTAGTATAGGGGTGGCGGATAATTCACCCCTCCACTTT. Encoded protein: CASSIGVADNSPLHF.

The chain carries TRBV27 and TRBJ1-2, with no clear D. V shed 7 bases and J shed 0 bases, with 15 bases lying between them. The CDR3 runs to 15 residues. Germline lookup yields CDR1 MNHEY and CDR2 SMNVEV (reference sequence). This CDR3 reads CASTDTPYSNYGYTF. CDR3 sequence (DNA): TGTGCCAGCACCGATACCCCCTACTCTAACTATGGCTACACCTTC.

The chain links TRBV28 to TRBJ1-6, with TRBD1 identical over 12 bases. CDR3 length: 18 residues. In germline, CDR1 is MDHEN, CDR2 SYDVKM. Unmatched junction bases numbered 12, after V lost 5 bases and J lost 7 bases. The CDR3 spells CASSPHGGTGGRNSPLHF. The CDR3 DNA sequence: TGTGCCAGCAGTCCCCATGGGGGGACAGGGGGCCGGAATTCACCCCTCCACTTT.

The genes are TRBV19 and TRBJ1-1, with D possibly being TRBD1 (5 bases). V was trimmed by 7 bases and J by 2 bases, leaving 14 bases between them. CDR3 length: 14 amino acids. The germline CDR1 and CDR2 sequences are LNHDA and SQIVND (reference sequence). The CDR3 sequence: CASTPDQGNTEAFF. The CDR3 nucleotides read TGTGCCAGTACCCCCGACCAGGGCAACACTGAAGCTTTCTTT.

DNA of the CDR3: TGTGCCAGCAGCCGGCCCGCGGGGGGGCACGAGACCCAGTACTTC. Protein sequence: CASSRPAGGHETQYF. The chain combines TRBV9 with TRBJ2-5; 9 bases align to TRBD2. Trimming at V came to 4 bases and at J to 5 bases, leaving 9 bases not matched to a gene. The CDR3 is 15 amino acids. The V gene's germline CDR1 is SGDLS and CDR2 YYNGEE.

CDR3 residues: CASSPVGGRGGYTF. The CDR3 coding sequence is TGTGCCAGCAGCCCCGTGGGGGGGCGCGGTGGCTACACCTTC. The V gene is TRBV7-8, the J gene TRBJ1-2; the D gene is possibly TRBD1 (6 bases). Germline CDR1 and CDR2: SGHVS and FQNEAQ. V lost 5 bases, J lost 7 bases, and 17 bases lay in between. The CDR3 loop spans 14 amino acids. Full variable domain (missing parts from reference TRBV7-8 and TRBJ1-2): GAGVSQSPRYKVAKRGQDVALRCDPISGHVSLFWYQQALGQGPEFLTYFQNEAQLDKSGLPSDRFFAERPEGSVSTLKIQRTQQEDSAVYLCASSPVGGRGGYTFGSGTRLTVV.

This clone has a handful of counts. The V gene is TRBV3-1 (or the pseudogene TRBV3-2), the J gene TRBJ1-2; TRBD1 might be the D (6 bases). V was clipped by 2 bases and J by 7 bases, with 17 bases between them. The CDR3 runs 15 residues. In germline, CDR1 is LGHDT, CDR2 YNNKEL (reference sequence). This CDR3 is CASSQSLGQGFGYTF. The CDR3 nucleotides are TGTGCCAGCAGCCAAAGCTTGGGACAAGGCTTTGGCTACACCTTC.

The chain recombines TRBV6-5 with TRBJ2-3, with D maybe TRBD2 (5 bases). CDR3 size: 12 residues. Per germline, CDR1 MNHEY and CDR2 SVGAGI. Trimming pared 6 bases from V and 6 bases from J, leaving 10 bases between. The CDR3 nucleotides are TGTGCCAGCAGATTAGCGTTCGATACGCAGTATTTT. Protein product: CASRLAFDTQYF.

The V and J genes are TRBV2 and TRBJ2-7, with 7 bases identical to TRBD1. This CDR3 is built from 15 residues. CDR1 and CDR2 from the germline V gene are SNHLY and FYNNEI. V gave up 6 bases and J gave up 0 bases; unmatched junction bases: 8. The CDR3 DNA reads as TGTGCCAGCAGCCGACAGGGTGGAACCTCCTACGAGCAGTACGTC. Its translation: CASSRQGGTSYEQYV.